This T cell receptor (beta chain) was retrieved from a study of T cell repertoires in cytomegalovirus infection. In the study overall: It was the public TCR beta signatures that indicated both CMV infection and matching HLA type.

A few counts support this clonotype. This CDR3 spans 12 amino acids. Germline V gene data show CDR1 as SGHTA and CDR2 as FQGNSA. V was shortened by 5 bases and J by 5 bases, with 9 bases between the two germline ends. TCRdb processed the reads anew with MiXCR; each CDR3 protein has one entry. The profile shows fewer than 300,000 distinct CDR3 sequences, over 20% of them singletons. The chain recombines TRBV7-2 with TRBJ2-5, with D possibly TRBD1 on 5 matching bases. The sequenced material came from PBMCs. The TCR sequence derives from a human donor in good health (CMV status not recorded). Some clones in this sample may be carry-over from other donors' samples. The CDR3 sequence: CASSGAWETQYF. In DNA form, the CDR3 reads TGTGCCAGCAGCGGGGCCTGGGAGACCCAGTACTTC. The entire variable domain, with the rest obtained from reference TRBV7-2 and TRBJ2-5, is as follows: GAGVSQSPSNKVTEKGKDVELRCDPISGHTALYWYRQSLGQGLEFLIYFQGNSAPDKSGLPSDRFSAERTGGSVSTLTIQRTQQEDSAVYLCASSGAWETQYFGPGTRLLVL.